This T cell receptor (beta chain) was sequenced for a study of T-cell reconstitution after alpha-beta-depleted transplantation in children. This CDR3 contains 12 residues. CDR1 is SGHTA and CDR2 is FQGNSA in the germline V gene. Trimming took off 4 bases at V and 6 bases at J, with 10 bases between the two ends. It was with unique molecular identifiers that the TCRbeta library was prepared. TCRdb itself ran the PCR reads through MiXCR, one entry per CDR3 protein. The sample has about 610,000 distinct CDR3 sequences; 8% to 11% are singletons. The table lists this clonotype with a few counts. The chain carries TRBV7-2 and TRBJ2-7; D is unresolved. The receptor's source is a human donor who donated a stem cell graft to a child with acute myeloid leukemia. Sequencing used PBMCs from the stem cell graft donor, obtained from the stem cell graft. In nucleotides, the CDR3 is TGTGCCAGCAGCTGGCTGGATTCCGAGCAGTACTTC. Its translation: CASSWLDSEQYF.